This T cell receptor beta chain is drawn from a study of radiation and T cells in renal cell carcinoma. The sample's time point: blood 2 weeks post-SBRT. Treatment in this sample: 15 Gy SBRT to primary tumor, nephrectomy 4 weeks later. Serial blood draws occurred at baseline and 2 and 4 weeks post-SBRT. Sequenced by immunoSEQ multiplex PCR; TCRdb stores in-frame clones only, minus some. Among around 70,000 clones listed, 82% were seen once. About this clone: The antigen is unknown.

The length of the CDR3 is 16 residues. Germline V gene lookup returns CDR1 SEHNR and CDR2 FQNEAQ (reference sequence). V lost 2 bases to trimming and J lost 0 bases, with 10 bases between them. Study observations and caveats: In blood, top tumor clones expanded by 2 weeks, shrinking by 4.

The material sequenced was blood, taken from a patient whose treatment included radiotherapy and nephrectomy. The rearrangement joins TRBV7-9 to TRBJ1-4; D remains unclear. This sequence originates from a man aged 55 to 70 with renal cell carcinoma. CDR3 residues: CASSLSGPSTNEKLFF. CDR3 in DNA: TGTGCCAGCAGCTTATCAGGACCATCAACTAATGAAAAACTGTTTTTT.